This TCR beta chain was retrieved from a study of T cell changes during pregnancy in multiple sclerosis. V dropped 6 bases and J dropped 8; count of bases not matched to a gene: 12. Per germline, CDR1 MNHEY and CDR2 SVGAGI. This CDR3 is built from 15 residues. Generated by immunoSEQ multiplex PCR, the TCRdb table keeps only in-frame clones and is missing some. The table records roughly 43,000 clones, about 89% of them present only once. Sequencing was performed on CD4+ T cells from peripheral blood mononuclear cells, taken after pregnancy. This chain uses TRBV6-5 with TRBJ1-4, with 7 bases identical to TRBD1. The clonotype originates from a female donor with multiple sclerosis, enrolled in a pregnancy study. CDR3 sequence (DNA): TGTGCCAGCAGGATGCTGACAGGGAAGGAGGAAAAACTGTTTTTT. Translation gives CASRMLTGKEEKLFF.